These 3 T cell receptor beta chains came from one sample sequenced in a study of tumor and adjacent non-tumor tissue in lung cancer. RNA was extracted from bulk tissue without any cell sorting. The library came from three nested PCR rounds adapted from ARM-PCR protocols. TCRdb recomputed calls from the multiplex PCR reads with MiXCR, one row per CDR3 protein. The repertoire holds around 71,000 distinct CDR3 sequences, around 70% seen once, with 8% to 9.5% in the top ten. Sequencing input: lung tumor tissue. These receptors were taken from a woman aged 40 to 50 with non-small cell lung cancer.

This clonotype was found a few times. The germline gene is not matched at one end of the junction; a read error may be the cause. V is TRBV6-6 and J is TRBJ1-5; D uncertain. The CDR3 is made up of 15 amino acids. Looked up from germline, CDR1 is MNHNY and CDR2 is SVGAGI (reference sequence). The CDR3 nucleotides are TGTGCCAACAGTTACCCGGGAGACGGCAACCAGCCCCAGCATTTT. Its translation is CANSYPGDGNQPQHF.

This chain links TRBV6-2 or TRBV6-3 with TRBJ1-2; D is uncertain. In germline, CDR1 is MNHEY, CDR2 SVGEGT. The V gene lost 6 bases and the J gene lost 8 bases, with 16 bases spanning the gap. The CDR3 is made up of 13 amino acids. The CDR3 coding sequence is TGTGCCAGCAGAGACCGGGAGAGCATGGGCTACACCTTC. Translated, it gives CASRDRESMGYTF.

Details on this clonotype: Lacking the conserved final phenylalanine or tryptophan, this CDR3 likely reflects a read error. No DNA is shown, since the ends of the CDR3 on it are uncertain; the CDR3 is the one TCRdb lists. V gene TRBV11-2 combines with J gene TRBJ2-3; the table's D call TRBD1 went unverified against the DNA. A total of 12 residues make up the CDR3, ends included. The germline V gene has CDR1 SGHAT and CDR2 FQNNGV. Here the CDR3 reads CASSPSGAGEYL.